This TCR beta chain emerged from a study of siplizumab effects on memory and regulatory T cells. Data came from immunoSEQ multiplex PCR; TCRdb stores just in-frame clones and leaves some out. This table has more than 85,000 clones, about 93% appearing once. The CDR3 runs 16 residues. CDR1 is MGHDK and CDR2 is SYGVNS in the germline V gene. The V gene lost 2 bases and the J gene lost 2 bases, with 12 bases spanning the gap. General study findings and limits: Contribution to the alloresponse seemed major for naive T cells, which also seemed more diverse than memory cells. In controls, roughly 25% of mappable alloreactive CD4+ clones were Treg-derived on average, versus around 69% with siplizumab.

As regards this clone: Its specificity is not known.

The sequence was collected from a human donor in good health. The V call is TRBV25-1, the J call TRBJ2-2; D tentatively fits TRBD1 or TRBD2 (7 bases each). Sequences were obtained from CD4+ T cells sorted from blood. The CDR3 bases are TGTGCCAGCAGTGAAAAGCGGGACAGCAACACCGGGGAGCTGTTTTTT. It encodes CASSEKRDSNTGELFF.